These 23 T cell receptor beta chains originate from one sample sequenced in a study of Tregs in tolerant kidney transplant recipients (dated by TCRdb to the late 2010s). The time point label here, explained by the study, means: 6 months after combined kidney and bone marrow transplant. Transplants used related donors with nonmyeloablative bone marrow transplantation; mixed chimerism was transient in the human trials. Library generation was performed with the immunoSEQ multiplex PCR assay. Held by TCRdb, this immuneACCESS table contains in-frame sequences only and omits some clones. Under half of the omission traces to an unresolved V gene where checked; the cause of the rest is unknown. The sample table gives roughly 14,000 clones. The ten largest make up about 25% of the sample. The sequencing here drew on CD8+ T cells from blood (PBMCs), taken 6 months after the transplant. Receptor source: a human patient who received a combined kidney and bone marrow transplant. Some T cells may have been brought in with the graft after a transplant.

The CDR3 sequence: CASCRGDTQYF. The sequenced part of the CDR3 DNA is TGTGCCAGCTGCCGCGGAGATACG. The J gene is TRBJ2-3, the V gene TRBV12-3 or TRBV12-4, with D uncertain. The CDR3 end is not reached by the read, which stops 3 residues before it; the germline J gene fills it in. V was pared by 8 bases and J by 5 bases, with 8 bases between. There are 11 residues in the CDR3.

On this clone itself: The read finishes 3 residues shy of the CDR3 end, and the germline J gene is used to complete it. V gene TRBV6-2 or TRBV6-3 combines with J gene TRBJ1-1; possible D gene TRBD1, 6 bases. Germline CDR1 reads MNHEY; CDR2 reads SVGEGT. The CDR3 contains 12 residues. CDR3 in amino acids: CASSYYTGKAFF. Partial CDR3 DNA: TGTGCCAGCAGTTACTACACAGGGAAA.

About this clone itself: Read data end 3 residues before the CDR3 end; the end is taken from the germline J gene. This chain joins TRBV7-9 and TRBJ2-3; unclear D gene. V was shortened by 5 bases and J by 4 bases, with 10 bases between the two germline ends. CDR1 and CDR2 (germline): SEHNR, FQNEAQ (reference sequence). The CDR3 consists of 13 residues. The part of the CDR3 DNA that was read is TGTGCCAGCAGCCCGCGACTCGCAGATACG. Its translation is CASSPRLADT. The entire CDR3 protein is CASSPRLADTQYF.

About this clone itself: The read is 3 residues too short to cover the CDR3 end, so that end is filled in from the germline J gene. The rearrangement joins TRBV11-2 to TRBJ2-7, with 8 nucleotides matching TRBD1. The germline gives CDR1 SGHAT, CDR2 FQNNGV. V trimming: 1 base; J trimming: 4 bases; junction bases outside the gene matches: 6. This CDR3 contains 15 residues. Partial CDR3 DNA: TGTGCCAGCAGCTTAGGGACAGGGTACCTGTACGAG. Translating it yields CASSLGTGYLYE. The full CDR3 protein is CASSLGTGYLYEQYF.

About this clone itself: The CDR3 goes on 3 residues after the read ends, and that part is filled in from the germline J gene. The chain uses TRBV13 and TRBJ1-2; D may be TRBD1 (6 bases). The CDR3 consists of 17 residues. V was clipped by 4 bases and J by 0 bases, with 18 bases between them. Germline lookup yields CDR1 PRHDT and CDR2 FYEKMQ (reference sequence). Incomplete CDR3 DNA: TGTGCCAGCAGCTCCTTCGACCGGGGGGCCCCTAACTATGGC. Its translation: CASSSFDRGAPNYG. The complete CDR3 protein is CASSSFDRGAPNYGYTF.

The part of the CDR3 DNA that was read is TGTGCCAGCAGTTTGGGGCAGGGCTCCTACAATGAG. It encodes CASSLGQGSYNE. The complete CDR3 sequence is CASSLGQGSYNEQFF. The chain links TRBV6-2 or TRBV6-3 to TRBJ2-1; possibly TRBD1 for D (5 bases). Read data end 3 residues before the CDR3 end; the end is taken from the germline J gene. Germline CDR1 is MNHEY and CDR2 is SVGEGT. The CDR3 is made up of 15 amino acids. The ends were cut back, 4 bases at V and 0 bases at J, with 10 bases in the middle.

With regard to this clone: The sequenced fragment ends 3 residues before the CDR3 boundary, so the rest is inferred from the germline J gene. J is TRBJ2-1 and V is TRBV7-2, with D hard to call. CDR1 and CDR2 from the germline V gene are SGHTA and FQGNSA. CDR3 length: 14 residues. V lost 5 bases, J lost 6 bases, and 14 bases lay in between. The CDR3 loop is CASSLLEFLNEQFF. The sequenced CDR3 bases are TGTGCCAGCAGCCTGCTAGAGTTCCTCAATGAG. Full variable domain (rest looked up from reference TRBV7-2 and TRBJ2-1): GAGVSQSPSNKVTEKGKDVELRCDPISGHTALYWYRQSLGQGLEFLIYFQGNSAPDKSGLPSDRFSAERTGGSVSTLTIQRTQQEDSAVYLCASSLLEFLNEQFFGPGTRLTVL.

Details on this clone: The read terminates 3 residues before the CDR3 end, so the remaining end is supplied by the germline J gene. V usage is TRBV6-2 or TRBV6-3 and J usage is TRBJ2-4; D is possibly TRBD2 (6 bases). The V and J ends lost 2 bases and 8 bases respectively, with 10 bases between them. The CDR3 contains 13 residues. Germline V gene lookup returns CDR1 MNHEY and CDR2 SVGEGT. This chain's CDR3 is CASSYGGTDIQYF. CDR3 bases read: TGTGCCAGCAGTTACGGGGGGACCGACATT.

Note on this clone: The read terminates 3 residues ahead of where the CDR3 ends, so the germline J gene completes it. The chain joins TRBV23-1 to TRBJ2-6, with 11 nucleotides matching TRBD1. TRBV23-1 is an ORF, with its function uncertain. J lost 3 bases, V lost 0 bases, and 7 bases had no gene match. The CDR3 consists of 19 residues. CDR3 bases read: TGCGCCAGCAGTCAATCGGGAGGACAGGGGGCGCATGGGGCCAACGTC. Translated: CASSQSGGQGAHGANV. The whole CDR3 protein reads CASSQSGGQGAHGANVLTF.

CDR3: CASIRRGGNYGYTF. CDR3 DNA, as far as it was read: TGTGCCAGTATCCGGAGAGGAGGGAACTATGGC. The chain carries TRBV6-2 or TRBV6-3 and TRBJ1-2; D call uncertain. The CDR3 is cut off 3 residues early in the read; its end comes from the germline J gene. The CDR3 sequence is 14 residues long. Germline V gene sequence: CDR1 MNHEY, CDR2 SVGEGT. Between the trimmed V and J ends, which lost 9 bases and 2 bases, there was a span of 16 bases.

This clone is medium-sized by frequency. The read ends 3 residues before the CDR3 terminus; that terminus is restored from the germline J gene. The V call is TRBV9, the J call TRBJ2-1; 12 bases fit TRBD2. The CDR3 runs 17 residues. Trimming took 4 bases from V and 4 from J; bases not matched to a gene: 9. Germline V CDR1 and CDR2: SGDLS, YYNGEE. The CDR3: CASSPSTGLAGYNEQFF. The DNA read from the CDR3 is TGTGCCAGCAGCCCATCTACCGGACTAGCGGGGTACAATGAG. Drawing the rest from reference TRBV9 and TRBJ2-1, the complete variable domain is DSGVTQTPKHLITATGQRVTLRCSPRSGDLSVYWYQQSLDQGLQFLIQYYNGEERAKGNILERFSAQQFPDLHSELNLSSLELGDSALYFCASSPSTGLAGYNEQFFGPGTRLTVL.

A remark on this clone: Coverage ceases 3 residues before the CDR3 finishes, and the germline J gene fills in the end. This chain connects TRBV7-9 to TRBJ2-7; possibly TRBD2 for D (7 bases). Between the trimmed V and J ends, which lost 5 bases and 3 bases, there was a span of 14 bases. Germline V gene sequence: CDR1 SEHNR, CDR2 FQNEAQ (reference sequence). CDR3 size: 14 residues. Incomplete CDR3 DNA: TGTGCCAGCAGCGGGGGGGGGCGGAACTACGAG. Translation gives CASSGGGRNYE. The whole CDR3 protein is CASSGGGRNYEQYF.

For this clone: The DNA ends 3 residues before the CDR3 does, and the rest of the CDR3 is filled in from the germline J gene. V gene TRBV5-1 combines with J gene TRBJ1-2; D gene ambiguous. Trimming pared 4 bases from V and 1 base from J, leaving 11 bases between. Germline CDR1 is SGHRS and CDR2 is YFSETQ. The CDR3 length is 14 residues. The DNA read from the CDR3 is TGCGCCAGCAGCCCCCCTAGCAGTAACTATGGC. This gives the protein CASSPPSSNYG. The CDR3, in full, reads CASSPPSSNYGYTF. Full variable domain (outside the CDR3, taken from reference TRBV5-1 and TRBJ1-2): KAGVTQTPRYLIKTRGQQVTLSCSPISGHRSVSWYQQTPGQGLQFLFEYFSETQRNKGNFPGRFSGRQFSNSRSEMNVSTLELGDSALYLCASSPPSSNYGYTFGSGTRLTVV.

A word on this clone: From the germline J gene comes the end of the CDR3, since the read stops 3 residues before it. J is TRBJ2-7 and V is TRBV29-1, with D perhaps matching TRBD1 (5 bases). Trimming cost V 1 base and J 3 bases, with 10 bases left between them. This CDR3 is 13 amino acids long. Per the germline V gene, CDR1 is SQVTM and CDR2 is ANQGSEA. This CDR3 is CSVEGGRGYEQYF. The CDR3 DNA, read in part, is TGCAGCGTTGAAGGGGGCAGAGGCTACGAG.

About this clone: The CDR3 end is not reached by the read, which stops 3 residues before it; the germline J gene fills it in. The J gene is TRBJ1-1, the V gene TRBV5-6; D is perhaps TRBD1 (5 bases). The CDR3 loop spans 13 amino acids. V lost 2 bases and J 4 bases, leaving 9 bases between the germline ends. The V gene's germline CDR1 is SGHDT and CDR2 YYEEEE. The sequenced CDR3 bases are TGTGCCAGCAGCTTCGCAGGGCCCACTGAA. Protein sequence: CASSFAGPTE. In full, the CDR3 reads CASSFAGPTEAFF.

The CDR3 bases that were read are TGCAGTGCTAGTAGTAAACACGAG. This sequence encodes CSASSKHE. The CDR3 reads in full as CSASSKHEQYF. This chain joins TRBV20-1 and TRBJ2-7; no reliable D call. The read terminates 3 residues before the CDR3 end, so the remaining end is supplied by the germline J gene. V was cut by 3 bases and J by 5 bases, with 8 bases left in between. Germline CDR1 reads DFQATT; CDR2 reads SNEGSKA (reference sequence). This CDR3 is 11 amino acids long.

Notes on this clone: The observed sequence ends 3 residues before the CDR3 terminus, with the missing tail filled in from the germline J gene. The chain carries TRBV29-1 and TRBJ2-5; 10 bases map to TRBD1. The J segment lost 5 bases and the V segment lost 0 bases, leaving 9 bases of the junction unmatched. Germline lookup yields CDR1 SQVTM and CDR2 ANQGSEA. The CDR3 is 16 residues long. The CDR3 protein is CSVEDTDRGRWETQYF. The DNA read from the CDR3 is TGCAGCGTTGAAGATACAGACAGGGGGCGCTGGGAGACC.

Concerning this clone itself: From the germline J gene comes the end of the CDR3, since the read stops 3 residues before it. V and J are TRBV29-1 and TRBJ2-5, with a tentative D call TRBD2 (5 bases). CDR1 SQVTM and CDR2 ANQGSEA come from the germline V gene. This CDR3 is built from 15 residues. Trimming pared 7 bases from V and 5 bases from J, leaving 23 bases between. The CDR3 here is CSAARTRLRRETQYF. CDR3 DNA, as far as it was read: TGCAGCGCGGCTAGGACTCGACTGAGAAGGGAGACC.

About this clone: Read coverage stops 3 residues before the CDR3 terminus; the germline J gene supplies the remainder. The chain recombines TRBV11-2 with TRBJ1-2, with D unclear. This CDR3 is built from 14 residues. Trimming pared 5 bases from V and 2 bases from J, leaving 12 bases between. The V gene's germline CDR1 is SGHAT and CDR2 FQNNGV. CDR3 DNA, as far as it was read: TGTGCCAGCAGCCCCGAGGCGGGGAACTATGGC. Translation: CASSPEAGNYG. The whole CDR3 is CASSPEAGNYGYTF.

The CDR3 DNA, read in part, is TGTGCCAGCAGCTTAAAGGACAGCCTGTCCTACGAC. Translation gives CASSLKDSLSYD. In full, the CDR3 is CASSLKDSLSYDYTF. The chain links TRBV7-9 to TRBJ1-2, with D possibly being TRBD1 (6 bases). The CDR3 goes on 3 residues after the read ends, and that part is filled in from the germline J gene. The V gene's germline CDR1 is SEHNR and CDR2 FQNEAQ (reference sequence). This CDR3 comprises 15 residues.

As to this clone: The DNA ends 3 residues before the CDR3 does, and the rest of the CDR3 is filled in from the germline J gene. This chain connects TRBV10-2 to TRBJ2-3; TRBD2 aligns across 10 bases. Germline-derived CDR1 and CDR2 are WSHSY and SAAADI. The CDR3 is 15 amino acids. V lost 6 bases, J lost 7 bases, and 10 bases stayed unmatched. CDR3 bases read: TGCGCCAGCAGCCCCAGGGCTAGCGGGAGTAATACG. It codes for CASSPRASGSNT. The full CDR3 protein is CASSPRASGSNTQYF.

Notes on this clone: The CDR3 end is not reached by the read, which stops 3 residues before it; the germline J gene fills it in. This chain links TRBV5-1 with TRBJ2-1; D is possibly TRBD1 (6 bases). In germline, CDR1 is SGHRS, CDR2 YFSETQ. V lost 0 bases, J lost 6 bases, and 13 bases lay in between. This CDR3 comprises 15 residues. CDR3 bases read: TGCGCCAGCAGCTTGGGGGGGCTAGTCATCAATGAG. It encodes CASSLGGLVINE. The full-length CDR3 reads as CASSLGGLVINEQFF.

As for this clone: The read falls 3 residues short of the CDR3 end, and the missing part is taken from the germline J gene. V usage is TRBV11-1 and J usage is TRBJ2-3, with D perhaps TRBD1 (5 bases). The CDR3 consists of 13 residues. Germline values: CDR1 SGHAT, CDR2 FQDESV (reference sequence). This CDR3 is CASTTGYGETQYF. CDR3 DNA, as far as it was read: TGTGCCAGCACTACAGGTTATGGAGAGACG.